This T cell receptor beta chain was profiled in a study of CD8 T cells in cerebrospinal fluid in Alzheimer's disease. There are 11 residues in the CDR3. Germline V gene data show CDR1 as SNHLY and CDR2 as FYNNEI. From the 10x single-cell sequencing reads, TCRdb lists one entry per CDR3 protein and no DNA. This listing includes about 1,100 distinct CDR3 sequences. This clonotype registers medium-sized by frequency. All participants were free of acute infectious disease and in good physical condition. This TCR came from a human donor with mild cognitive impairment. Sequenced material: cerebrospinal fluid. The chain is built from TRBV2 and TRBJ2-1. The CDR3 is CASSNQRGQFF.